This TCR beta chain was captured in a study of shared clonotypes between healthy human individuals. Study-wide context: Each donor had three CD4 naive, three CD4 memory, two CD8 naive and one CD8 memory plate. Notes on the study in general: Only a few donors were included, so the genetic and exposure-history diversity represented was limited. Shared clonotypes: about 4.6% naive CD4, around 3.5% naive CD8, 2% to 2.5% memory CD4, around 0.4% memory CD8.

In the naive CD8 group, cells lacked CD45RO and were positively selected for CCR7, so terminally differentiated effector memory CD45RA+ cells were left out. Sequencing used immunoSEQ multiplex PCR; TCRdb keeps in-frame clones, though not all of them. The table includes more than 2 million clones, just under 95% detected once. A note on this clone: No antigen is known for it.

The CDR3 has 12 amino acids. Germline assignment: CDR1 PRHDT and CDR2 FYEKMQ (reference sequence). The ends were cut back, 5 bases at V and 7 bases at J, with 9 bases in the middle. This TCR was sampled from a man aged 18-30 years in good health. Specimen: naive CD8+ T cells sorted from blood. J is TRBJ1-5 and V is TRBV13; no firm D call. The CDR3 spells CASSRNGQPQHF. CDR3 DNA: TGTGCCAGCAGCCGAAACGGGCAGCCCCAGCATTTT.